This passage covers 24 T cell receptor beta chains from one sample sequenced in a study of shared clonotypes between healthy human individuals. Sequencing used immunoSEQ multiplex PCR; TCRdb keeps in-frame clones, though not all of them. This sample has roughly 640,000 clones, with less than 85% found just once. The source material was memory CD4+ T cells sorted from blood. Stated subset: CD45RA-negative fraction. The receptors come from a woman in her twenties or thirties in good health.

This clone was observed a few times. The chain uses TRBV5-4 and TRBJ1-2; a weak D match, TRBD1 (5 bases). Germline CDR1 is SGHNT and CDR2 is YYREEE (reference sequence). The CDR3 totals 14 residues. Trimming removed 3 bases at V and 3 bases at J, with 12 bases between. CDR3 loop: CASSSTGYDYGYTF. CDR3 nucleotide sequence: TGTGCCAGCAGCTCTACAGGTTACGACTATGGCTACACCTTC.

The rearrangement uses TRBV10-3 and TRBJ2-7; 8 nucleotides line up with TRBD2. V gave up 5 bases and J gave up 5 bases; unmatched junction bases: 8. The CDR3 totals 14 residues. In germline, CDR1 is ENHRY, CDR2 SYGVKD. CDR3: CAISKREWVDEQYF. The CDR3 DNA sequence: TGTGCCATCAGTAAGCGGGAGTGGGTGGACGAGCAGTACTTC.

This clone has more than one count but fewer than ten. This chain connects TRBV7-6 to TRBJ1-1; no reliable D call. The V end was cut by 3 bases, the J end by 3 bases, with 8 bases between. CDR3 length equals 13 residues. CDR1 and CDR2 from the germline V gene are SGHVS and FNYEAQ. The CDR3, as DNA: TGTGCCAGCAGCTTTTCGAAGGACACTGAAGCTTTCTTT. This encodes CASSFSKDTEAFF.

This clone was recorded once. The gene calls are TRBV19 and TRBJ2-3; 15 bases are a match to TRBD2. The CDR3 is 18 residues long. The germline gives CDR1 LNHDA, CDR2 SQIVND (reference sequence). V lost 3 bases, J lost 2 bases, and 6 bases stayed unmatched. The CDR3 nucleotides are TGTGCCAGTAGTATCGGACTAGCGGGAGGGCGAAACACAGATACGCAGTATTTT. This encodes CASSIGLAGGRNTDTQYF. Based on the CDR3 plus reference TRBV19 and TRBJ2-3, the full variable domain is DGGITQSPKYLFRKEGQNVTLSCEQNLNHDAMYWYRQDPGQGLRLIYYSQIVNDFQKGDIAEGYSVSREKKESFPLTVTSAQKNPTAFYLCASSIGLAGGRNTDTQYFGPGTRLTVL.

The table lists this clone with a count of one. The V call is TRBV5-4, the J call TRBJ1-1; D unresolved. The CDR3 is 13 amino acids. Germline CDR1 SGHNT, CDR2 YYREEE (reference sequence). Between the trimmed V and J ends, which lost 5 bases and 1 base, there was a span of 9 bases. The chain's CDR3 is CASSRPPNTEAFF. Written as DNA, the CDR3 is TGTGCCAGCAGTCGGCCCCCGAACACTGAAGCTTTCTTT.

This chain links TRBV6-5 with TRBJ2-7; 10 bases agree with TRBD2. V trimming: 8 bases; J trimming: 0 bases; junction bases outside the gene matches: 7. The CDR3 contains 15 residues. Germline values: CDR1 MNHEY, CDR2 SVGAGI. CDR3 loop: CASGLADGTSYEQYF. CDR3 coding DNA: TGTGCCAGCGGACTAGCGGATGGCACCTCCTACGAGCAGTACTTC.

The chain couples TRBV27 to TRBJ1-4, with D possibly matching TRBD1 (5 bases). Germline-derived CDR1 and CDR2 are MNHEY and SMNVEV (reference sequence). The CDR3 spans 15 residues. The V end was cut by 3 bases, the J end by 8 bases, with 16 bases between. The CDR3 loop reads CASSFGMDEGEKLFF. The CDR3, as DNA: TGTGCCAGCAGTTTTGGTATGGACGAGGGGGAAAAACTGTTTTTT.

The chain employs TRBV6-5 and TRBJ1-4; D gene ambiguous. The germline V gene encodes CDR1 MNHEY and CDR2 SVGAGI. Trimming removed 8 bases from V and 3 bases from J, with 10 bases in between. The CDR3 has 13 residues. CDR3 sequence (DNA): TGTGCCAGCCTGGACGGCGCTAATGAAAAACTGTTTTTT. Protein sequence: CASLDGANEKLFF.

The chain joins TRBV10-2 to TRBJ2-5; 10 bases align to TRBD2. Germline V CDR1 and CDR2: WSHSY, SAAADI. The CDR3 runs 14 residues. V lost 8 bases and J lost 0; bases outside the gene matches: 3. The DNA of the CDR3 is TGCGCCAGCTTTGGACTAGCGGACCAAGAGACCCAGTACTTC. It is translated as CASFGLADQETQYF.

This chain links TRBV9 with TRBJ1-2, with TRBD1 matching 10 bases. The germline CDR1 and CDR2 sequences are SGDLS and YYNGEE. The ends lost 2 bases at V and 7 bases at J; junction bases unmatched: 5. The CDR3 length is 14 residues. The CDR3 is CASSVRDRGGGYTF. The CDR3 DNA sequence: TGTGCCAGCAGCGTCCGGGACAGGGGCGGTGGCTACACCTTC.

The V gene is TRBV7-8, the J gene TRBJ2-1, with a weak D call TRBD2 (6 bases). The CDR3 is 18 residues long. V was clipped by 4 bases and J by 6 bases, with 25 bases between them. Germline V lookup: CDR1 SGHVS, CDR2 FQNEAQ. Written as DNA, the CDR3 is TGTGCCAGCAGCTCGCTCGGCGGAGGGACCAGAAGGGGCAATGAGCAGTTCTTC. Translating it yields CASSSLGGGTRRGNEQFF. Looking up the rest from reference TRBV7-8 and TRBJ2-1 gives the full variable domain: GAGVSQSPRYKVAKRGQDVALRCDPISGHVSLFWYQQALGQGPEFLTYFQNEAQLDKSGLPSDRFFAERPEGSVSTLKIQRTQQEDSAVYLCASSSLGGGTRRGNEQFFGPGTRLTVL.

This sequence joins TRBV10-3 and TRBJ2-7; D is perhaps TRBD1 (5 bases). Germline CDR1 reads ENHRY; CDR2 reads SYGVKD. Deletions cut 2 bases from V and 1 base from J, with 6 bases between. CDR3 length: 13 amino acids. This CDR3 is CAISEQGSYEQYF. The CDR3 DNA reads TGTGCCATCAGTGAGCAGGGTTCCTACGAGCAGTACTTC.

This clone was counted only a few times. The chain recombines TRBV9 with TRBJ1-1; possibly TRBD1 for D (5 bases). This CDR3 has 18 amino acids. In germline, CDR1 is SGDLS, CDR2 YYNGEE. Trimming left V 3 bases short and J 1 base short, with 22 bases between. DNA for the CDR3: TGTGCCAGCAGCGCATTTGGAGTGGCCGGGACCAAGAACACTGAAGCTTTCTTT. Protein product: CASSAFGVAGTKNTEAFF.

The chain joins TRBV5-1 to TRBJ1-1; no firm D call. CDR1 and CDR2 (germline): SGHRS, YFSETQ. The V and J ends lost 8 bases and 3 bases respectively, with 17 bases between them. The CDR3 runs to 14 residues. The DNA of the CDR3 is TGCGCCAGTAAAGGGAGTCAGTTGCACACTGAAGCTTTCTTT. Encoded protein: CASKGSQLHTEAFF.

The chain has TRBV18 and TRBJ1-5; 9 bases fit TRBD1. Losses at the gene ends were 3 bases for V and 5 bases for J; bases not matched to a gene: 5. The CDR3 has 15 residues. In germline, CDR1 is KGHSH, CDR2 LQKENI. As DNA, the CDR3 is TGTGCCAGCTCACCGGCACAGGGGGCGGATCAGCCCCAGCATTTT. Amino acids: CASSPAQGADQPQHF. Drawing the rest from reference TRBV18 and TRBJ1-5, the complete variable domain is NAGVMQNPRHLVRRRGQEARLRCSPMKGHSHVYWYRQLPEEGLKFMVYLQKENIIDESGMPKERFSAEFPKEGPSILRIQQVVRGDSAAYFCASSPAQGADQPQHFGDGTRLSIL.

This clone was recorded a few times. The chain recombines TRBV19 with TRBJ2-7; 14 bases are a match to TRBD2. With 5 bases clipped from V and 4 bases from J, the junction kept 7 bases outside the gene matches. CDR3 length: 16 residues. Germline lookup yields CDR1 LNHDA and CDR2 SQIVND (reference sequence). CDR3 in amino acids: CASSPGGTSGSYEQYF. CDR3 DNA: TGTGCCAGTAGTCCAGGGGGGACTAGCGGGAGTTACGAGCAGTACTTC.

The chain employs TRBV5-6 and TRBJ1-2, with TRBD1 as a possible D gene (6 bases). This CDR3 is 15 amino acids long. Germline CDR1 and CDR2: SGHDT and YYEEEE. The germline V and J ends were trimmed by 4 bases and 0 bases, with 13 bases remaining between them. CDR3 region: CASSVRTVPNYGYTF. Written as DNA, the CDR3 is TGTGCCAGCAGCGTGAGGACAGTCCCTAACTATGGCTACACCTTC.

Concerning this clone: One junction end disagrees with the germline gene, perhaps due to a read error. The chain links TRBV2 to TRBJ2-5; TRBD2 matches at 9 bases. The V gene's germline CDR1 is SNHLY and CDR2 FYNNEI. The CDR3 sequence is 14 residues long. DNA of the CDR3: TGTGCCAGCAGTGATGTTCGCGGGAGGGCACAGATCAACTTC. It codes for CASSDVRGRAQINF.

CDR3 region: CASSLITNSGANVLTF. The DNA for the CDR3 is TGTGCCAGCAGCTTAATAACCAACTCTGGGGCCAACGTCCTGACTTTC. This sequence joins TRBV5-4 and TRBJ2-6, with D uncertain. This CDR3 comprises 16 residues. The V end lost 2 bases, the J end lost 0 bases, and 9 bases lay between the germline ends. Germline CDR1 and CDR2: SGHNT and YYREEE (reference sequence).

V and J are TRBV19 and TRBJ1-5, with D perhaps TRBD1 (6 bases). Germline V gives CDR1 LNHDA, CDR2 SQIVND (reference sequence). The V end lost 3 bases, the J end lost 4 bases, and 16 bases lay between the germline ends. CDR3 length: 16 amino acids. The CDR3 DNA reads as TGTGCCAGTAGTATTGGGAACAGGGCGGGAAATCAGCCCCAGCATTTT. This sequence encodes CASSIGNRAGNQPQHF.

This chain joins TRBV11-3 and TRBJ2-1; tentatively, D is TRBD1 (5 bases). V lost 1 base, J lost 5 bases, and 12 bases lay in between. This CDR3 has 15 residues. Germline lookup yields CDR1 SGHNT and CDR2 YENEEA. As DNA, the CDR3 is TGTGCCAGCAGCTTAGTTCAGGGTGGAAACAATGAGCAGTTCTTC. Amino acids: CASSLVQGGNNEQFF.

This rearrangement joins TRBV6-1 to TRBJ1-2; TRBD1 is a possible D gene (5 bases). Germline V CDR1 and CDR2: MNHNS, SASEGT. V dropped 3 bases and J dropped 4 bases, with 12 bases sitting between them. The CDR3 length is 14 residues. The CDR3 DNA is TGTGCCAGCAGTGAGACAGCCCTCAGCTATGGCTACACCTTC. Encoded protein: CASSETALSYGYTF.

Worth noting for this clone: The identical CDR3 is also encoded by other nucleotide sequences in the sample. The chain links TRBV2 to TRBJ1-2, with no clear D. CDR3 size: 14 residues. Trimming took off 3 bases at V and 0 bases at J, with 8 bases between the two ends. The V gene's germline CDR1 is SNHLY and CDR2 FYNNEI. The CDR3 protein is CASSDRGSNYGYTF. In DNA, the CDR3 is TGTGCCAGCAGTGACCGGGGTTCTAACTATGGCTACACCTTC.

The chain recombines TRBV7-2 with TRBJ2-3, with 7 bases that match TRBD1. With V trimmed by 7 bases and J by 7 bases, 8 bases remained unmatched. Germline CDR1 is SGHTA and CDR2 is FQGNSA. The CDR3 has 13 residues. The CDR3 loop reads CASTLSQGNTQYF. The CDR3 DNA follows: TGTGCCAGCACCCTATCACAGGGGAATACGCAGTATTTT.